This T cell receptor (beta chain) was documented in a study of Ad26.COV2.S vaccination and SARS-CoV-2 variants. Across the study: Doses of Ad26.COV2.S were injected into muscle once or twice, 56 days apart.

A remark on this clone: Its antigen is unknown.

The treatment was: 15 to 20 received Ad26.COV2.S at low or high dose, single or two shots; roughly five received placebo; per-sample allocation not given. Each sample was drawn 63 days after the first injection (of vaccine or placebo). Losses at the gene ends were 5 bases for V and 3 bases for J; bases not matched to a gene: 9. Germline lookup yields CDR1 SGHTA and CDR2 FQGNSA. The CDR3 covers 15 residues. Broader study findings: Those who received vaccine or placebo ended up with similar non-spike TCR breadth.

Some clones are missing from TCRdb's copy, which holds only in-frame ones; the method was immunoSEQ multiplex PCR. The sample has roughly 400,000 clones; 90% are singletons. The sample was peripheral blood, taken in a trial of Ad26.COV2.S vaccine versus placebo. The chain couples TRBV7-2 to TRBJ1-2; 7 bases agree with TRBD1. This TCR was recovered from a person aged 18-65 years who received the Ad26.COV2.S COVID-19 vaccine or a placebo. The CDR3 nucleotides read TGTGCCAGCAGCCGGACAGGCGAGGGGCACTATGGCTACACCTTC. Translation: CASSRTGEGHYGYTF.